Listed below are T cell receptor beta chains from one sample, sequenced in a study of post-analysis software for immune sequencing data. TCRdb re-called the PCR reads through MiXCR, storing one row per CDR3 protein. This table holds 700,000 to 800,000 distinct CDR3 sequences, approximately 30% found once. Sequenced sample: blood. All receptors derive from a girl aged 10-17 years with multiple sclerosis. Both conserved end residues are part of each CDR3. D genes are given only for firm matches. Part of the rows lack a size; the others show once, few, many or a class for expanded clones.

>.|TRBJ2-6|.|TRBV9
CASSDLTSGANVLTF
TGTGCCAGCAGCGACCTAACCTCTGGGGCCAACGTCCTGACTTTC
>.|TRBJ2-3|.|TRBV7-8
CASSLVVWSGDTQYF
TGTGCCAGCAGCTTAGTCGTGTGGTCGGGGGATACGCAGTATTTT
>few|TRBJ2-1|TRBD2|TRBV11-2
CASSLDRASGRSNEQFF
TGTGCCAGCAGCTTAGATCGGGCTAGCGGGAGGTCAAATGAGCAGTTCTTC
>.|TRBJ2-3|.|TRBV5-1
CASSLVRASDTDTQYF
TGCGCCAGCAGCTTGGTCAGGGCCTCTGACACAGATACGCAGTATTTT
>.|TRBJ1-1|.|TRBV29-1
CSVERPLNTEAFF
TGCAGCGTTGAAAGGCCGTTGAACACTGAAGCTTTCTTT
>.|TRBJ2-7|TRBD2|TRBV19
CASTGGLAGGEQYF
TGTGCCAGTACCGGGGGACTAGCGGGAGGTGAGCAGTACTTC
>.|TRBJ1-1|.|TRBV29-1
CSVDYGTGGPEAFF
TGCAGCGTTGATTACGGGACCGGCGGACCTGAAGCTTTCTTT
>.|TRBJ2-1|.|TRBV12-3/TRBV12-4
CASSPPTAYNEQFF
TGTGCCAGCTCCCCACCTACCGCCTACAATGAGCAGTTCTTC
>few|TRBJ2-3|.|TRBV27
CASRTRSDTDTQYF
TGTGCCAGCCGGACTCGGAGCGACACAGATACGCAGTATTTT
>.|TRBJ1-1|.|TRBV28
CASVEGANTEAFF
TGTGCCAGCGTCGAGGGCGCAAACACTGAAGCTTTCTTT
>.|TRBJ1-1|.|TRBV4-1
CASSQWREDTEAFF
TGCGCCAGCAGCCAATGGAGGGAGGACACTGAAGCTTTCTTT
>few|TRBJ2-1|TRBD2|TRBV20-1
CSASDLAGVHNEQFF
TGCAGTGCTAGCGACCTAGCGGGAGTACACAATGAGCAGTTCTTC
>few|TRBJ2-5|.|TRBV5-4
CASSLLWEEQYF
TGTGCCAGCAGCTTATTATGGGAGGAGCAGTACTTC
>.|TRBJ2-1|TRBD1|TRBV29-1
CSAINRGEQFF
TGCAGCGCCATCAACAGGGGAGAGCAGTTCTTC
>few|TRBJ2-7|TRBD1|TRBV29-1
CSVARQGAYEQYF
TGCAGCGTTGCCCGACAGGGGGCCTACGAGCAGTACTTC
>few|TRBJ1-2|.|TRBV6-1
CASSHLSQLFGGTNYGYTF
TGTGCCAGCAGCCATCTATCCCAGCTTTTCGGTGGAACCAACTATGGCTACACCTTC
>few|TRBJ2-1|TRBD2|TRBV4-3
CASSRRLAGGYEIYNEQFF
TGCGCCAGCAGCCGAAGACTAGCGGGAGGCTACGAGATCTACAATGAGCAGTTCTTC
>few|TRBJ2-4|.|TRBV24-1
CATSDRAGSAKNIQYF
TGTGCCACCAGTGATCGGGCGGGGTCGGCCAAAAACATTCAGTACTTC
>.|TRBJ2-1|TRBD2|TRBV11-2
CASSLAIRLAGANEQFF
TGTGCCAGCAGCTTAGCGATCCGACTAGCGGGAGCGAATGAGCAGTTCTTC
>.|TRBJ2-7|TRBD2|TRBV9
CASSRHPGGPNEQYF
TGTGCCAGCAGCAGACACCCGGGAGGGCCCAACGAGCAGTACTTC
>.|TRBJ2-2|.|TRBV4-3
CASSLNGADTGELFF
TGCGCCAGCAGCCTAAACGGGGCGGACACCGGGGAGCTGTTTTTT
>.|TRBJ1-6|.|TRBV7-2
CASSFAPDTNNSPLHF
TGTGCCAGCAGCTTCGCTCCTGACACCAATAATTCACCCCTCCACTTT
>few|TRBJ2-5|.|TRBV7-2
CASSLDPSETQYF
TGTGCCAGCAGCTTAGATCCCTCCGAGACCCAGTACTTC
>few|TRBJ2-3|TRBD1|TRBV11-2
CASSARTGDIMDTQYF
TGTGCCAGCAGCGCCAGAACAGGGGACATAATGGATACGCAGTATTTT
>.|TRBJ2-4|TRBD2|TRBV11-2
CASSLDGFKRGLPKNIQYF
TGTGCCAGCAGCTTAGACGGTTTCAAGCGGGGTTTGCCCAAAAACATTCAGTACTTC
>.|TRBJ1-2|TRBD1|TRBV6-5
CASRRIYGQGDYGYTF
TGTGCCAGCAGACGTATTTATGGACAGGGCGACTATGGCTACACCTTC
>.|TRBJ1-1|.|TRBV20-1
CSALRTATEAFF
TGCAGTGCCCTGAGGACAGCCACTGAAGCTTTCTTT